This TCR beta chain was documented in a study of T-cell memory formation after mild COVID-19. Across the whole study: TCR clusters were largely donor specific.

Broader study findings: A subset of responding clones appeared in pre-infection memory, suggesting cross-reactive memory joined. Chiefly within CM and EM were the contracting CD4+ clones; CD8+ ones were within EMRA. Contracting clones from day 15 to 85 showed balanced CD4/CD8; later expanders favored CD4+.

This clonotype was found a few times. The antigen is undetermined. Each CDR3 protein is one row after TCRdb ran MiXCR on the 5' RACE reads. The table has roughly 560,000 distinct CDR3 sequences, roughly 22% seen once. Germline lookup yields CDR1 SEHNR and CDR2 FQNEAQ (reference sequence). V was trimmed by 6 bases and J by 3 bases, leaving 5 bases between them. CDR3 length: 12 amino acids. The sequenced sample consisted of PBMCs or a T cell subset sorted from them (not recorded which). This chain links TRBV7-9 with TRBJ2-2, with a weak D call TRBD2 (5 bases). The TCR comes from an adult woman who had mild COVID-19 (a few samples of this study predate the infection). Cell type and time point are not known. CDR3 DNA sequence: TGTGCCAGCAGACTAGACACCGGGGAGCTGTTTTTT. It specifies CASRLDTGELFF.